This TCR beta chain is from a study of early T cells in non-severe SARS-CoV-2 infection. On the study more broadly: With bulk RNA from unsorted whole blood as input, sequencing yielded unpaired chains.

TCRdb itself ran the 5' RACE reads through MiXCR, one entry per CDR3 protein. The table shows about 110,000 distinct CDR3 sequences, with about 12% occurring only once. Trimming left V 4 bases short and J 4 bases short, with 10 bases between. From germline, CDR1 is SQVTM and CDR2 ANQGSEA. The CDR3 runs 12 residues. The sample holds a few counts of this clonotype. The chain combines TRBV29-1 with TRBJ1-1; maybe TRBD1 (5 bases). This receptor was identified in an adult who was a healthcare worker with PCR-confirmed SARS-CoV-2 infection or an uninfected control (not recorded which). The sample consisted of whole blood. CDR3 amino acids: CSVVQGSTEAFF. The CDR3 DNA follows: TGCAGCGTTGTCCAGGGCTCCACTGAAGCTTTCTTT. The whole variable domain, filled in from reference TRBV29-1 and TRBJ1-1, reads SAVISQKPSRDICQRGTSLTIQCQVDSQVTMMFWYRQQPGQSLTLIATANQGSEATYESGFVIDKFPISRPNLTFSTLTVSNMSPEDSSIYLCSVVQGSTEAFFGQGTRLTVV.